This record concerns one TCR beta chain sequence. Its antigen is not yet known. No base-level quality is on record; no much larger clone is a single base apart. Each collaborating institution followed its own protocols to collect whole blood in K2EDTA tubes. Collaborator samples were shipped for TCRbeta analysis as frozen whole blood, isolated PBMCs, or DNA extracted from either sample type. The sample originates from a study of blood T cell repertoires in COVID-19 (dated by TCRdb to 2018 to 2021). With regard to the full study: The collaborator samples originated in the United States, Italy and Spain and spanned the acute and convalescent phases of COVID-19. The material from the prospective study consisted of cDNA or gDNA derived from T cells, B-cell-depleted T cells, or PBMCs. Deeply sampled blood TCRbeta repertoires from subjects exposed to, actively infected with, or recovered from COVID-19 were included in the dataset. A freely available public database, intended as a resource for researchers studying the immune response to SARS-CoV-2, is where the repertoires were released. Samples were obtained from the ongoing ImmuneRACE study (first 160 participants) and from some 1,200 subjects provided by 6 global collaborators. Sample metadata almost always included a de-identified subject ID, COVID-19 status, age in years and sex. Where available, HLA class I and class II types were obtained from metadata supplied by the sample provider rather than from assay-based typing. What the authors observed across the whole study: Clinical and demographic metadata were provided uncurated, with the amount varying by source and participant.

TCRbeta CDR3 regions were amplified from genomic DNA using the immunoSEQ Assay, a bias-controlled multiplex PCR. On the authors' methods: The number of nucleated cells in each sample was estimated by amplification of reference gene primers within the assay. Sequence reads were collapsed and filtered to measure the absolute abundance of every unique TCRbeta CDR3 rearrangement. For each sample, productive Simpson clonality was calculated by taking the square root of Simpson's diversity index across productive rearrangements. TCRdb provides this immuneACCESS table in a form limited to in-frame rearrangements. Some clones are lacking; in checked studies, under half of them reflect an unresolved V gene, and why the rest are absent is not known. V and J calls and clone size follow that table, whereas D and trimming were derived from the DNA. Counted in this sample were roughly 330,000 clones; about 82% of them appeared once. The ten top clones hold around 1.5% of the sample.

Reading from cysteine to phenylalanine, the CDR3 counts 15 amino acids. The retained sequence is limited to the CDR3, 45 bases, with the frame set at the first base. Here V drops 2 bases and J drops 2 bases, and the junction holds 5 bases not matched to any gene. CDR1 MDHEN and CDR2 SYDVKM are derived from the germline V gene. The receptor was isolated from a woman in her 50s with acute or convalescent COVID-19. Specimen: peripheral blood. The chain links TRBV28 with TRBJ1-1; 7 nucleotides in the junction match TRBD1. Here is the DNA: TGTGCCAGCAGTTTAGGAACAGGGGCAAACACTGAAGCTTTCTTT. It is translated as CASSLGTGANTEAFF.